The text below deals with one T cell receptor (beta chain). Antigen unknown. The data stem from a study of blood T cells in healthy people across ages. Findings and caveats of the study: Roughly linear age-related decline in beta diversity appeared, significant by age about 40.

V lost 5 bases and J 8 bases, leaving 13 bases between the germline ends. This CDR3 has 13 residues. The authors ran a second PCR of roughly 6 to 12 cycles using a sample-barcoded 5' primer and a J-beta primer mix. MiXCR, run by TCRdb on the 5' RACE reads, gives a single entry per CDR3 protein. Here the sample spans roughly 1,000,000 distinct CDR3 sequences, 25% being singletons. These same data were also listed under a study on T cells of mothers and their children. That paper states: The TCR beta CDR3 read count exceeded 9 million for each mother and was several million for each child.

V is TRBV12-3 or TRBV12-4 and J is TRBJ2-4; possibly TRBD2 for D (5 bases). This sequence originates from a girl aged 2 to 9 in good health. Sequenced sample: blood. The CDR3 coding sequence is TGTGCCAGCAGTCCGGAGGAATGGGACATTCAGTACTTC. Amino acids: CASSPEEWDIQYF.